Included here is one T cell receptor beta chain sequence, with context. These data originate in a study of blood T cell repertoires in COVID-19. Study details: Sample material is recorded as cDNA or gDNA derived from T cells, B-cell-depleted T cells, or PBMCs.

Trimming shortened V by 1 base and J by 0 bases, and 12 bases separated the two germline ends. This CDR3 comprises 16 residues. CDR1 is SEHNR and CDR2 is FQNEAQ in the germline V gene (reference sequence). The data were produced by immunoSEQ multiplex PCR, yet TCRdb's version contains in-frame clones alone and is incomplete. The profile shows 390,000 or so clones, more than 75% of them singletons. This clonotype was obtained from a woman aged 45-65 years who had recovered from COVID-19. The sample comprised PBMCs or T cells enriched from blood (not recorded which). The chain joins TRBV7-9 to TRBJ2-5; maybe TRBD2 (7 bases). The CDR3 region is CASSLVTGGYQETQYF. The CDR3 coding sequence is TGTGCCAGCAGCTTAGTGACGGGGGGCTACCAAGAGACCCAGTACTTC.